This T cell receptor beta chain was obtained from a study of blood T cell repertoires in COVID-19. Overall study: Acute and convalescent COVID-19 specimens originated in the United States, Italy and Spain. In each case, the material was cDNA or gDNA derived from T cells, B-cell-depleted T cells, or PBMCs.

Original methodology: By means of reference gene primer amplification, nucleated cell counts were estimated. Repertoires were generated with immunoSEQ multiplex PCR, while TCRdb's copy carries only in-frame clones and drops some. V and J calls and clone size come straight from that table; D and trimming were deduced from the DNA. Among approximately 300,000 clones listed, approximately 82% were seen once. The sample taken for sequencing was peripheral blood. This clonotype was obtained from a woman in her forties or fifties with acute or convalescent COVID-19.

The CDR3 spells CASSLRRDQPQHF. The CDR3 nucleotides read TGTGCCAGCAGTTTAAGACGGGATCAGCCCCAGCATTTT. The rearrangement joins TRBV7-2 to TRBJ1-5; unclear D gene. This CDR3 is 13 amino acids long. Deletions cut 6 bases from V and 5 bases from J, with 11 bases between. Germline assignment: CDR1 SGHTA and CDR2 FQGNSA.